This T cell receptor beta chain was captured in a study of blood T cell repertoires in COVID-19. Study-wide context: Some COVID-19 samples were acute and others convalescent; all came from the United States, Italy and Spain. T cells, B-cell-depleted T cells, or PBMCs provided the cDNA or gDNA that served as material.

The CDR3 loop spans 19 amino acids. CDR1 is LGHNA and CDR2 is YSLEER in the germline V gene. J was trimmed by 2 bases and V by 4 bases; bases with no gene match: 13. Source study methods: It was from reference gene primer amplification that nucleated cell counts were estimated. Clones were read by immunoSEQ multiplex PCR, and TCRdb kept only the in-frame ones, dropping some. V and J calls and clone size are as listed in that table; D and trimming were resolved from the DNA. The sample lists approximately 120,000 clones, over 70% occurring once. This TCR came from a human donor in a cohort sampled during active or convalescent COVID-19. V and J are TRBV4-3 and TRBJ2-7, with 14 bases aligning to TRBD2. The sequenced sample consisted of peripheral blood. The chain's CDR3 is CASSPSLGLAGGPTYEQYF. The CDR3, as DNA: TGCGCCAGCAGCCCATCACTAGGACTAGCGGGAGGCCCAACCTACGAGCAGTACTTC.